This TCR beta chain was obtained from a study of cytomegalovirus exposure and HLA in healthy donors. General study findings and limits: Most CMV-associated TCR beta chains were later found to appear HLA-restricted. Differences between HLA loci emerged in a later analysis of TCR association rates, with DRB1 most and HLA-C fewest.

Note on this clone: Antigen unknown.

PCR primers comprised 60 Vbeta and 13 Jbeta primers. Sequenced by immunoSEQ multiplex PCR; TCRdb stores in-frame clones only, minus some. The sample lists 95,000 to 130,000 clones, around a tenth seen once, with about 3% in the top ten. Germline CDR1 reads MNHEY; CDR2 reads SMNVEV (reference sequence). V gave up 6 bases and J gave up 0 bases, with 11 bases separating them. The CDR3 consists of 14 residues. It was healthy bone marrow donors who served as donors. The chain employs TRBV27 and TRBJ1-1, with a possible D match to TRBD1 (6 bases). The sequencing sample was made of PBMCs. The source of this sequence is a man aged 25-45 years in good health and CMV-seronegative. CDR3 coding DNA: TGTGCCAGCAGCGGGGGGCGTATGAACACTGAAGCTTTCTTT. It encodes CASSGGRMNTEAFF.